The rows below give T cell receptor beta chains drawn from one sample of a study of beta chain features in type 1 diabetes. Data came from immunoSEQ multiplex PCR; TCRdb stores just in-frame clones and leaves some out. The sample lists fewer than 300,000 clones, just over 20% seen once, with about 0.028% in the top ten. Sequencing was performed on naive CD4+ T cells from blood. The source is a woman in her forties with type 1 diabetes. CDR3s include the opening cysteine and the closing phenylalanine or tryptophan. The D gene is left open where the match is weak. Size values are once, few and many counts, or a class for expanded clones, and some rows have none.

clone_size j_call d_call v_call cdr3_nt cdr3_aa
few TRBJ2-1 TRBD1 TRBV7-3 TGTGCCAGCAGCCAGAGACAGGGTCCGCATGAGCAGTTCTTC CASSQRQGPHEQFF
few TRBJ1-6 TRBD1 TRBV7-9 TGTGCCAGCACCAAGGGACAGGGGGATTCACCCCTCCACTTT CASTKGQGDSPLHF
- TRBJ1-5 - TRBV27 TGTGCCAGCGGGGGCTTGGGCAATCAGCCCCAGCATTTT CASGGLGNQPQHF
- TRBJ1-2 TRBD1 TRBV28 TGTGCCAGCAGGACGGGACAGGGAAGGAGTGGCTACACCTTC CASRTGQGRSGYTF
- TRBJ1-2 TRBD1 TRBV7-2 TGTGCCAGCAGCTTCGGGACAGGGTCCTATGGCTACACCTTC CASSFGTGSYGYTF
- TRBJ2-1 TRBD2 TRBV9 TGTGCCAGCAGCGTAGGGGGGGGGAGAGCCTACAATGAGCAGTTCTTC CASSVGGGRAYNEQFF
- TRBJ2-2 - TRBV7-2 TGTGCCAGCAGCTTTCGGCTAGATGGCGGGGAGCTGTTTTTT CASSFRLDGGELFF
- TRBJ1-4 TRBD1 TRBV6-5 TGTGCCAGCAGTCTCGACAGGGTACGGCTGTTTTTT CASSLDRVRLFF
few TRBJ1-6 TRBD1 TRBV2 TGTGCCAGCAGTGTATCAGGGGGCTTTAATTCACCCCTCCACTTT CASSVSGGFNSPLHF
- TRBJ2-2 - TRBV25-1 TGTGCCAGCAGTGAATCGAAAGGGGCTAACGGGGAGCTGTTTTTT CASSESKGANGELFF
- TRBJ2-1 - TRBV7-2 TGTGCCAGCAGCCTACTGAATTCCCCAAATGAGCAGTTCTTC CASSLLNSPNEQFF
few TRBJ2-7 - TRBV2 TGTGCCAGCAGCTCGGAGTTGTTTTCCGACGAGCAGTACTTC CASSSELFSDEQYF
- TRBJ2-6 - TRBV2 TGTGCCAGCAGAAGTGGAGGGTCCGGGGCCAACGTCCTGACTTTC CASRSGGSGANVLTF
- TRBJ1-5 TRBD1 TRBV9 TGTGCCAGCAGCGTCGGGGACAGCCACAATCAGCCCCAGCATTTT CASSVGDSHNQPQHF
few TRBJ2-2 - TRBV4-3 TGCGCCAGCAGCCATGGAATCGTTGGGCTATCGAACACCGGGGAGCTGTTTTTT CASSHGIVGLSNTGELFF
- TRBJ2-3 TRBD1 TRBV6-6 TGTGCCAGCAGTTACCCCAGGGGGGATACGCAGTATTTT CASSYPRGDTQYF
few TRBJ1-1 TRBD1 TRBV29-1 TGCAGCGCCCCTACGACAGGGGACAACACTGAAGCTTTCTTT CSAPTTGDNTEAFF
few TRBJ1-5 TRBD1 TRBV19 TGTGCCAGTAGTAACCCGGGACAGGGGGTCGATCAGCCCCAGCATTTT CASSNPGQGVDQPQHF
few TRBJ1-1 TRBD1 TRBV2 TGTGCCAGCAGGTTAGACAGGGGAAGCACTGAAGCTTTCTTT CASRLDRGSTEAFF
- TRBJ2-3 TRBD2 TRBV6-6 TGTGCCAGCAACCCCGGTGGGGAGGGGAGAGATACGCAGTATTTT CASNPGGEGRDTQYF
few TRBJ2-7 - TRBV5-4 TGTGCCAGCAGCTCGGGTCTTAGCTCCTACGAGCAGTACTTC CASSSGLSSYEQYF
- TRBJ2-1 TRBD1 TRBV2 TGTGCCAGCAGGGAAAACAGGGGGGCCTACAATGAGCAGTTCTTC CASRENRGAYNEQFF
- TRBJ2-3 TRBD1 TRBV28 TGTGCCAGCAGTTTAAGCTCCGGGACAGGGGGCGCAGATACGCAGTATTTT CASSLSSGTGGADTQYF
few TRBJ2-1 TRBD1 TRBV5-1 TGCGCCAGCAGCGTCCCCGGGACAGGGGGCAATGAGCAGTTCTTC CASSVPGTGGNEQFF
few TRBJ2-6 - TRBV30 TGTGCCTGGGGTCCTACCCCATCTGGGGCCAACGTCCTGACTTTC CAWGPTPSGANVLTF
- TRBJ2-1 - TRBV5-1 TGCGCCAGCAGCTTGGAGAGGAGCTCCTACAATGAGCAGTTCTTC CASSLERSSYNEQFF
few TRBJ2-3 TRBD2 TRBV29-1 TGCAGCGTTGAGACTAGCTCGGATACGCAGTATTTT CSVETSSDTQYF
- TRBJ2-1 TRBD2 TRBV5-1 TGCGCCAGCAGCTCACGAGCGGGGGGCACCTACAATGAGCAGTTCTTC CASSSRAGGTYNEQFF
few TRBJ1-1 - TRBV5-4 TGTGCCAGCAGCCCGGCGACGGGAGGCGCCGAGACTGAAGCTTTCTTT CASSPATGGAETEAFF
- TRBJ2-1 - TRBV4-3 TGCGCCAGCAGCCAAGATTTCGGGAGAAAGGATGAGCAGTTCTTC CASSQDFGRKDEQFF
- TRBJ2-7 - TRBV28 TGTGCCAGCCTCCACTCGGGGGGCGGGTACGAGCAGTACTTC CASLHSGGGYEQYF
few TRBJ1-4 - TRBV5-1 TGCGCCAGCAGCTTGGCCGGGATCGGGCGCGAAAAACTGTTTTTT CASSLAGIGREKLFF
- TRBJ2-5 TRBD1 TRBV28 TGTGCCAGCAGTTCCCCGGGACAGGGTGATACGGAGACCCAGTACTTC CASSSPGQGDTETQYF
- TRBJ1-1 - TRBV19 TGTGCCAGTGGCTTCCTGGACACTGAAGCTTTCTTT CASGFLDTEAFF
few TRBJ2-7 - TRBV4-3 TGCGCCAGCAGCCTCCTGGGGGCTAGTGGTTACGAGCAGTACTTC CASSLLGASGYEQYF
- TRBJ2-4 - TRBV29-1 TGCAGCGTTGCCCTACGACTAGGAACCAAAAACATTCAGTACTTC CSVALRLGTKNIQYF
few TRBJ1-2 - TRBV9 TGTGCCAGCAGCGTAGATGCAGGAGGAGGCTACACCTTC CASSVDAGGGYTF